These 16 T cell receptor beta chains were all obtained from the same sample, sequenced in a study of shared T cell receptors in the human thymus. Assay: immunoSEQ multiplex PCR; the TCRdb copy retains only in-frame clones and omits some. The data hold about 660,000 clones, with about 87% observed a single time. Another study also made use of these data, one on human thymus T cells.

The sample comprised thymocytes. The source is a boy under two years old with a congenital heart defect.

The chain has TRBV25-1 and TRBJ2-1; the D gene is possibly TRBD1 (6 bases). The CDR3 extends over 16 amino acids. CDR1 and CDR2 from the germline V gene are MGHDK and SYGVNS. Between the trimmed V and J ends, which lost 0 bases and 6 bases, there was a span of 15 bases. The CDR3 nucleotides read TGTGCCAGCAGTGAATATCCCTATGACAGGCTCAATGAGCAGTTCTTC. Translated: CASSEYPYDRLNEQFF.

The chain has TRBV11-2 and TRBJ2-3; possibly TRBD2 for D (7 bases). This CDR3 has 16 amino acids. Trimming shortened V by 5 bases and J by 0 bases, and 15 bases separated the two germline ends. Germline V lookup: CDR1 SGHAT, CDR2 FQNNGV. The CDR3 DNA sequence: TGTGCCAGCAGCCCGAGGGGGGGTGTTAGCACAGATACGCAGTATTTT. It yields the protein CASSPRGGVSTDTQYF.

The chain combines TRBV4-1 with TRBJ2-7; 10 nucleotides line up with TRBD1. V shed 1 base and J 1 base; nucleotides not matched to a gene: 4. Germline values: CDR1 MGHRA, CDR2 YSYEKL. CDR3 length: 16 amino acids. CDR3 residues: CASSQVGQGVSYEQYF. The CDR3 bases are TGCGCCAGCAGCCAAGTAGGACAGGGGGTATCCTACGAGCAGTACTTC.

The chain recombines TRBV4-1 with TRBJ1-2; 8 bases agree with TRBD1. The CDR3 contains 15 residues. The V segment lost 0 bases and the J segment 8 bases; nucleotides outside the gene matches: 8. Germline CDR1 reads MGHRA; CDR2 reads YSYEKL. The CDR3 DNA sequence: TGCGCCAGCAGCCAAGAATCGGGGACAGGCGTCGGCTACACCTTC. Its translation: CASSQESGTGVGYTF.

This clone was picked up one time. The J gene is TRBJ1-5, the V gene TRBV28, with 8 bases that match TRBD1. The V gene end was trimmed by 5 bases and the J gene end by 0 bases; junction bases not matched to a gene: 6. Germline V gene sequence: CDR1 MDHEN, CDR2 SYDVKM. CDR3 length: 16 amino acids. CDR3 residues: CASSPDGQGSNQPQHF. Written as DNA, the CDR3 is TGTGCCAGCAGTCCCGACGGACAGGGTAGCAATCAGCCCCAGCATTTT.

J is TRBJ1-4 and V is TRBV19; 8 positions match TRBD1. J gave up 7 bases and V 7 bases, and 11 bases lay outside the gene matches. Germline V gene lookup returns CDR1 LNHDA and CDR2 SQIVND (reference sequence). The CDR3 loop spans 15 amino acids. CDR3: CASNLRTGQGEKLFF. The CDR3 DNA sequence: TGTGCCAGTAACCTTAGGACAGGGCAAGGTGAAAAACTGTTTTTT.

The V and J genes are TRBV9 and TRBJ1-2; D possibly corresponds to TRBD1 (5 bases). Germline V gene sequence: CDR1 SGDLS, CDR2 YYNGEE. The CDR3 extends over 15 amino acids. V dropped 2 bases and J dropped 4 bases, with 15 bases sitting between them. The CDR3 loop reads CASSVYTTDAYGYTF. The CDR3 nucleotides are TGTGCCAGCAGCGTCTATACGACAGACGCCTATGGCTACACCTTC.

The rearrangement links TRBV6-5 to TRBJ2-7; D tentatively fits TRBD1 or TRBD2 (5 bases each). The V gene lost 6 bases and the J gene lost 2 bases, with 11 bases spanning the gap. The germline CDR1 and CDR2 sequences are MNHEY and SVGAGI. This CDR3 is 13 amino acids long. The CDR3 region is CASRYRRPYEQYF. CDR3 in DNA: TGTGCCAGCAGATACAGGAGGCCCTACGAGCAGTACTTC.

This chain joins TRBV15 and TRBJ2-5; 13 bases match TRBD2. The V and J ends lost 3 bases and 4 bases, in that order; junction bases with no gene match: 2. Germline V CDR1 and CDR2: LNHNV, YYDKDF (reference sequence). The CDR3 sequence is 15 residues long. The CDR3, as DNA: TGTGCCACCAGCAGGGGACTAGCGGGACGAGAGACCCAGTACTTC. This gives the protein CATSRGLAGRETQYF.

The rearrangement uses TRBV14 and TRBJ2-2, with 7 bases fitting TRBD2. This CDR3 comprises 16 residues. The ends lost 0 bases at V and 3 bases at J; junction bases unmatched: 4. Germline V CDR1 and CDR2: SGHDN, FVKESK. CDR3 nucleotides: TGTGCCAGCAGCCAAGATTGGGGGGGAGACACCGGGGAGCTGTTTTTT. This translates into CASSQDWGGDTGELFF.

This chain connects TRBV2 to TRBJ2-6; D uncertain. The V end lost 9 bases, the J end lost 0 bases, and 9 bases lay between the germline ends. This CDR3 has 14 residues. Germline V gene sequence: CDR1 SNHLY, CDR2 FYNNEI. The CDR3 spells CARGVVSGANVLTF. In DNA, the CDR3 is TGTGCCAGGGGCGTAGTCTCTGGGGCCAACGTCCTGACTTTC. Looking up the rest from reference TRBV2 and TRBJ2-6 gives the full variable domain: EPEVTQTPSHQVTQMGQEVILRCVPISNHLYFYWYRQILGQKVEFLVSFYNNEISEKSEIFDDQFSVERPDGSNFTLKIRSTKLEDSAMYFCARGVVSGANVLTFGAGSRLTVL.

The chain employs TRBV4-3 and TRBJ2-1, with a tentative D call TRBD2 (6 bases). This CDR3 contains 15 residues. Germline V gives CDR1 LGHNA, CDR2 YSLEER. V lost 4 bases and J 5 bases, leaving 15 bases between the germline ends. Here the CDR3 reads CASSLWRGYHNEQFF. CDR3 in DNA: TGCGCCAGCAGCCTCTGGCGGGGTTATCACAATGAGCAGTTCTTC.

The rearrangement links TRBV5-1 to TRBJ1-1, with a weak D call TRBD1 (6 bases). The V end lost 0 bases, the J end lost 6 bases, and 12 bases lay between the germline ends. There are 14 residues in the CDR3. CDR1 and CDR2 from the germline V gene are SGHRS and YFSETQ. The chain's CDR3 is CASSLEGTPPEAFF. The CDR3 region has the DNA TGCGCCAGCAGCTTGGAGGGGACACCCCCTGAAGCTTTCTTT. Based on the CDR3 plus reference TRBV5-1 and TRBJ1-1, the full variable domain is KAGVTQTPRYLIKTRGQQVTLSCSPISGHRSVSWYQQTPGQGLQFLFEYFSETQRNKGNFPGRFSGRQFSNSRSEMNVSTLELGDSALYLCASSLEGTPPEAFFGQGTRLTVV.

The DNA for the CDR3 is TGTGCCAGCAGTTACAATGACAATATGAACACTGAAGCTTTCTTT. Protein sequence: CASSYNDNMNTEAFF. This chain joins TRBV6-6 and TRBJ1-1; D is ambiguous. With 2 bases removed from V and 0 bases from J, the gap between germline ends came to 10 bases. The CDR3 spans 15 residues. The germline gives CDR1 MNHNY, CDR2 SVGAGI (reference sequence).

The chain has TRBV25-1 and TRBJ1-6, with a weak D call TRBD1 (6 bases). V was pared by 5 bases and J by 4 bases, with 15 bases between. This CDR3 comprises 16 residues. CDR1 MGHDK and CDR2 SYGVNS come from the germline V gene. CDR3: CASSPRQAGYNSPLHF. For the CDR3, the DNA is TGTGCCAGCAGTCCTCGACAGGCAGGGTATAATTCACCCCTCCACTTT.

V and J are TRBV28 and TRBJ2-7; TRBD2 might be the D (6 bases). V lost 10 bases and J lost 4, with 23 bases in between. CDR1 is MDHEN, CDR2 SYDVKM, per germline. This CDR3 has 15 residues. For the CDR3, the DNA is TGTGCCACCCTGGCGGCGGGGCCTATTGAATACGAGCAGTACTTC. This codes for CATLAAGPIEYEQYF.